Detailed here is one TCR beta chain. Its specificity is not known. The CDR3 runs 13 residues. V was shortened by 2 bases and J by 5 bases, with 9 bases between the two germline ends. Germline V gene sequence: CDR1 SNHLY, CDR2 FYNNEI. This sample is part of a study of early T cells in non-severe SARS-CoV-2 infection. Unique molecular identifiers were added to individual cDNA molecules. TCRdb re-called the 5' RACE reads through MiXCR, storing one row per CDR3 protein. The table has approximately 69,000 distinct CDR3 sequences, roughly 9.5% seen once. Points from the study as a whole: The VDJdb matching leaned toward anti-spike CD8 responses and overlooked private and CD4 specificities.

The gene calls are TRBV2 and TRBJ2-5; TRBD1 or TRBD2 may be the D gene (6 bases each). This receptor was identified in an adult who was a healthcare worker with PCR-confirmed SARS-CoV-2 infection or an uninfected control (not recorded which). Sequencing input: whole blood. CDR3 sequence (DNA): TGTGCCAGCAGTGAACAGGGGAGGGAGACCCAGTACTTC. It specifies CASSEQGRETQYF.